The 30 T cell receptor beta chains below all came from one sample that was sequenced in a study of cytomegalovirus exposure and HLA in healthy donors. This table comes from immunoSEQ multiplex PCR, and its TCRdb copy is limited to in-frame clones, with some not included. This sample carries some 150,000 clones, 85% to 90% of them seen once, and the ten largest clones take about 6.7%. Sequencing was done on a sample of PBMCs. Receptors originate from a woman aged 25 to 39 in good health and CMV-seropositive.

The chain links TRBV5-1 to TRBJ2-5; a possible D gene is TRBD1 (5 bases). Germline values: CDR1 SGHRS, CDR2 YFSETQ. The CDR3 has 15 residues. V dropped 4 bases and J dropped 0 bases, with 13 bases sitting between them. CDR3 sequence: CASSQADSYQETQYF. The DNA of the CDR3 is TGCGCCAGCAGCCAGGCCGACAGTTACCAAGAGACCCAGTACTTC.

This chain links TRBV28 with TRBJ1-2, with TRBD1 matching 7 bases. V lost 7 bases to trimming and J lost 4 bases; unmatched junction nucleotides: 12. This CDR3 is built from 15 residues. Germline CDR1 and CDR2: MDHEN and SYDVKM. The CDR3 loop is CASNTDRVPSYGYTF. Written as DNA, the CDR3 is TGTGCCAGCAACACTGACAGGGTCCCCAGCTATGGCTACACCTTC.

This clone was detected many times. The chain joins TRBV28 to TRBJ2-3; TRBD2 aligns across 11 bases. The CDR3 covers 14 residues. Germline V lookup: CDR1 MDHEN, CDR2 SYDVKM. The V and J ends lost 6 bases and 5 bases, in that order; junction bases with no gene match: 4. CDR3 coding DNA: TGTGCCAGCAGGGTAGGACTAGCGGGAGATACGCAGTATTTT. Translation gives CASRVGLAGDTQYF.

The J gene is TRBJ2-3, the V gene TRBV4-1; tentative D call: TRBD2 (6 bases). Germline V gives CDR1 MGHRA, CDR2 YSYEKL. Trimming took off 3 bases at V and 0 bases at J, with 13 bases between the two ends. This CDR3 region has 16 residues. This CDR3 reads CASSQGRGISTDTQYF. The CDR3 bases are TGCGCCAGCAGCCAGGGGCGGGGAATTAGCACAGATACGCAGTATTTT.

The V and J genes are TRBV18 and TRBJ1-3; D call uncertain. Trimming shortened V by 8 bases and J by 0 bases, and 11 bases separated the two germline ends. This CDR3 contains 14 residues. CDR1 KGHSH and CDR2 LQKENI come from the germline V gene. In DNA, the CDR3 is TGTGCCAGCCGCCTTGAGGACTCTGGAAACACCATATATTTT. This translates into CASRLEDSGNTIYF.

J is TRBJ2-7 and V is TRBV5-8; 12 bases line up with TRBD2. This CDR3 comprises 18 residues. The germline CDR1 and CDR2 sequences are SGHTS and YDEGEE. V lost 3 bases, J lost 3 bases, and 13 bases stayed unmatched. The CDR3 DNA follows: TGTGCCAGCAGCTCGGCCGCCGGACTAGCGGGAACATACTACGAGCAGTACTTC. The encoded protein is CASSSAAGLAGTYYEQYF.

The V call is TRBV6-1, the J call TRBJ1-5; D gene uncertain. CDR3 length: 14 amino acids. Germline CDR1 and CDR2: MNHNS and SASEGT. V lost 0 bases and J lost 7, with 10 bases in between. CDR3 protein: CASSEAEGLQPQHF. As DNA, the CDR3 is TGTGCCAGCAGTGAAGCGGAGGGTCTCCAGCCCCAGCATTTT.

A note on this clone: Mismatch with germline at one junction end may stem from a read error. The CDR3 loop is CASSEDTGTSGYNEQFF. For the CDR3, the DNA is TGCGCCAGCAGCGAAGATACCGGGACTAGCGGATACAATGAGCAGTTCTTC. J is TRBJ2-1 and V is TRBV4-1, with 11 bases matching TRBD2. The CDR3 covers 17 residues. Germline V CDR1 and CDR2: MGHRA, YSYEKL.

Remarks on this clone: Additional DNA sequences in this sample encode the identical CDR3. The CDR3 coding sequence is TGTGCCAGCAGTGCGGACACCTCAACTAATGAAAAACTGTTTTTT. Translating gives CASSADTSTNEKLFF. The chain has TRBV2 and TRBJ1-4, with D possibly matching TRBD1 (5 bases). V was pared by 4 bases and J by 0 bases, with 9 bases between. Germline CDR1 and CDR2: SNHLY and FYNNEI. The CDR3 length is 15 residues.

This chain links TRBV2 with TRBJ1-2, with 7 nucleotides matching TRBD1. CDR3 size: 13 residues. Germline CDR1 and CDR2: SNHLY and FYNNEI. Trimming at V came to 10 bases and at J to 2 bases, leaving 7 bases not matched to a gene. The CDR3 protein is CATRQGVNYGYTF. CDR3 bases: TGTGCCACTCGTCAGGGGGTAAACTATGGCTACACCTTC.

The CDR3 DNA reads TGTGCCAGCAGCCGGCTCGGACAGGGGATCTACGAGCAGTACTTC. This encodes CASSRLGQGIYEQYF. The chain combines TRBV11-2 with TRBJ2-7; the match to TRBD1 covers 9 bases. With 5 bases clipped from V and 3 bases from J, the junction kept 8 bases outside the gene matches. The length of the CDR3 is 15 residues. Germline V CDR1 and CDR2: SGHAT, FQNNGV.

This clone appeared a single time. The CDR3 region has the DNA TGCAGCGTTGAAGAAGCGGCGGGAGCTCCTAATGAGCAGTTCTTC. Encoded protein: CSVEEAAGAPNEQFF. The gene calls are TRBV29-1 and TRBJ2-1; TRBD2 matches 7 bases. CDR3 length equals 15 residues. J lost 7 bases, V lost 0 bases, and 9 bases had no gene match. Looked up from germline, CDR1 is SQVTM and CDR2 is ANQGSEA.

The V and J genes are TRBV28 and TRBJ2-3, with 13 bases matching TRBD2. Losses at the gene ends were 8 bases for V and 6 bases for J; bases not matched to a gene: 8. The CDR3 has 15 residues. Per germline, CDR1 MDHEN and CDR2 SYDVKM. The CDR3 nucleotides read TGTGCCAGCGTTCCCGGACTAGCGGGGGTTGATACGCAGTATTTT. Protein product: CASVPGLAGVDTQYF.

Here the CDR3 reads CASSLGGYSGSWEQYF. The DNA for the CDR3 is TGTGCCAGCAGCTTAGGGGGTTATAGCGGGAGTTGGGAGCAGTACTTC. This chain uses TRBV5-6 with TRBJ2-7, with 9 nucleotides matching TRBD2. The germline gives CDR1 SGHDT, CDR2 YYEEEE. The trim removed 2 bases at V and 7 bases at J, leaving 13 bases unmatched. This CDR3 has 16 residues.

The chain carries TRBV28 and TRBJ1-2; TRBD1 matches at 7 bases. The CDR3 has 13 residues. The V segment lost 6 bases and the J segment 8 bases; nucleotides outside the gene matches: 9. Germline values: CDR1 MDHEN, CDR2 SYDVKM. The CDR3 sequence: CASSSRQGEGYTF. Written as DNA, the CDR3 is TGTGCCAGCAGCTCCCGACAGGGTGAAGGCTACACCTTC.

The gene calls are TRBV7-9 and TRBJ1-2; D gene ambiguous. Germline CDR1 is SEHNR and CDR2 is FQNEAQ (reference sequence). The CDR3 spans 15 residues. Trimming stripped 5 bases from V and 2 bases from J, with 15 bases between. The CDR3 region is CASSPPSGGNYGYTF. In nucleotides, the CDR3 is TGTGCCAGCAGCCCACCCTCGGGAGGGAACTATGGCTACACCTTC.

The chain links TRBV2 to TRBJ1-1, with TRBD1 as a possible D gene (5 bases). V was cut by 7 bases and J by 7 bases, with 10 bases left in between. The CDR3 sequence is 11 residues long. Germline V CDR1 and CDR2: SNHLY, FYNNEI. Here the CDR3 DNA reads TGTGCCAGCACCCTGACAGTTGAAGCTTTCTTT. Protein product: CASTLTVEAFF.

About this clone itself: The identical CDR3 is also encoded by other nucleotide sequences in the sample. The chain recombines TRBV5-1 with TRBJ2-5, with 10 positions matching TRBD1. The J segment lost 4 bases and the V segment lost 4 bases, leaving 4 bases of the junction unmatched. This CDR3 is built from 14 residues. CDR1 and CDR2 (germline): SGHRS, YFSETQ. Here the CDR3 reads CASSRQGARETQYF. The CDR3 DNA follows: TGCGCCAGCAGCCGACAGGGGGCCAGAGAGACCCAGTACTTC.

This clone was seen a single time. The V call is TRBV29-1, the J call TRBJ2-1; 10 bases are a match to TRBD1. Losses at the gene ends were 1 base for V and 6 bases for J; bases not matched to a gene: 3. The CDR3 totals 14 residues. Per germline, CDR1 SQVTM and CDR2 ANQGSEA. The CDR3: CSVEGGTGVNEQFF. CDR3 nucleotides: TGCAGCGTTGAAGGCGGGACAGGGGTCAATGAGCAGTTCTTC.

This clone was observed once. CDR3 in amino acids: CASSFQGMGMNTEAFF. In DNA, the CDR3 is TGCGCCAGCAGCTTTCAGGGGATGGGGATGAACACTGAAGCTTTCTTT. V is TRBV5-1 and J is TRBJ1-1; the D gene is possibly TRBD1 (6 bases). There are 16 residues in the CDR3. Trimming left V 2 bases short and J 0 bases short, with 14 bases between. Germline loops: CDR1 SGHRS, CDR2 YFSETQ.

The chain links TRBV10-3 to TRBJ1-1; 7 bases agree with TRBD1. The CDR3 contains 16 residues. V lost 3 bases and J lost 7; bases outside the gene matches: 14. Germline V lookup: CDR1 ENHRY, CDR2 SYGVKD. CDR3 coding DNA: TGTGCCATCAGTGATCCGTCGGGACAGAAGGTGGGTGAAGCTTTCTTT. Protein product: CAISDPSGQKVGEAFF.

The genes are TRBV28 and TRBJ1-2, with a tentative D call TRBD1 (6 bases). The CDR3 runs to 13 residues. V shed 5 bases and J shed 5 bases, with 12 bases lying between them. Germline lookup yields CDR1 MDHEN and CDR2 SYDVKM. As DNA, the CDR3 is TGTGCCAGCAGTCCAGGGGTCGGGTATGGCTACACCTTC. It specifies CASSPGVGYGYTF.

The V and J genes are TRBV6-6 and TRBJ2-1; D gene uncertain. The germline CDR1 and CDR2 sequences are MNHNY and SVGAGI (reference sequence). This CDR3 is 15 amino acids long. Trimming took 5 bases from V and 1 from J, leaving 12 bases between them. The CDR3 nucleotides read TGTGCCAGCAGTCCGACTTCCCTATCCTACAATGAGCAGTTCTTC. This translates into CASSPTSLSYNEQFF.

This clone is a singleton in its sample. The chain carries TRBV2 and TRBJ2-5, with TRBD1 matching 10 bases. Trimming cost V 1 base and J 4 bases; bases outside gene matches: 0. This CDR3 is 14 amino acids long. Germline V lookup: CDR1 SNHLY, CDR2 FYNNEI. CDR3 DNA sequence: TGTGCCAGCAGTGAAGGGACAGGGGGAGAGACCCAGTACTTC. Residues: CASSEGTGGETQYF.

V gene TRBV5-1 combines with J gene TRBJ1-2; TRBD1 aligns across 7 bases. CDR3 length: 16 residues. Germline V CDR1 and CDR2: SGHRS, YFSETQ. J gave up 4 bases and V 0 bases, and 9 bases lay outside the gene matches. The CDR3, as DNA: TGCGCCAGCAGCTTGGCCGGGGACAGACCCTTCTATGGCTACACCTTC. It translates to CASSLAGDRPFYGYTF.

This chain links TRBV5-1 with TRBJ2-4; 8 positions agree with TRBD1. Per the germline V gene, CDR1 is SGHRS and CDR2 is YFSETQ. J was trimmed by 6 bases and V by 5 bases; bases with no gene match: 10. This CDR3 is 15 amino acids long. This CDR3 reads CASSYRGEAGNIQYF. The CDR3, as DNA: TGCGCCAGCAGTTACAGGGGGGAGGCTGGAAACATTCAGTACTTC.

The J gene is TRBJ2-3, the V gene TRBV18; 10 positions match TRBD2. The J segment lost 2 bases and the V segment lost 3 bases, leaving 11 bases of the junction unmatched. Germline CDR1 and CDR2: KGHSH and LQKENI. This CDR3 has 18 residues. CDR3 nucleotides: TGTGCCAGCTCACCGCCTGGGGTAGCGGGAGGTTCCACAGATACGCAGTATTTT. It codes for CASSPPGVAGGSTDTQYF.

This clone occurred once. The V gene is TRBV2, the J gene TRBJ2-7; unclear D gene. Germline V gene lookup returns CDR1 SNHLY and CDR2 FYNNEI. This CDR3 is built from 13 residues. Trimming stripped 10 bases from V and 0 bases from J, with 13 bases between. CDR3 DNA: TGTGCCACCAAAGACACCTTCTCCTACGAGCAGTACTTC. This encodes CATKDTFSYEQYF.

The chain couples TRBV25-1 to TRBJ1-2; D remains ambiguous. Per germline, CDR1 MGHDK and CDR2 SYGVNS. Trimming cost V 5 bases and J 0 bases, with 13 bases left between them. CDR3 length: 15 amino acids. The CDR3, as DNA: TGTGCCAGCAGTCCGCTAGCAGGTACTAACTATGGCTACACCTTC. Protein sequence: CASSPLAGTNYGYTF.

The chain combines TRBV30 with TRBJ2-2, with 7 bases matching TRBD2. The CDR3 spans 18 residues. Trimming cost V 2 bases and J 4 bases; bases outside gene matches: 16. Germline assignment: CDR1 GTSNPN and CDR2 SVGIG (reference sequence). Here the CDR3 DNA reads TGTGCCTGGAGTAGGCGGGAGAGAAAGAGAGTGGGCACCGGGGAGCTGTTTTTT. Amino acids: CAWSRRERKRVGTGELFF.